Following are 19 T cell receptor beta chains from one sample sequenced in a study of tumor-infiltrating lymphocytes in primary liver carcinoma (TCRdb year 2017). RNA from unsorted whole blood was extracted with TRIzol reagent, and germline DNA was obtained with the DNeasy Blood & Tissue kit. These reads were obtained on an Illumina HiSeq 2500. TCRbeta-specific cDNA was reverse-transcribed from approximately 500 ng total RNA using a constant-region primer and ProtoScript II reverse transcriptase. Construction of the TCRbeta libraries relied on three nested rounds of multiplex PCR, following a slightly modified ARM-PCR procedure. Each of the first two PCR rounds ran for about 10 cycles and used multiplex TRBV1-TRBV30 forward primers together with a Cbeta reverse primer. TCRdb handled the public reads itself, with Q25 trimming in fastp and clone calling in MiXCR, and kept productive beta chains. Entries are consolidated by CDR3 protein sequence, retaining the most common genes and DNA. Counted in this sample were around 330,000 distinct CDR3 sequences; 50% to 70% of them appeared once. The ten largest clones capture roughly 8.9% of the sample.

Sequencing used peripheral blood. These receptors were taken from a man aged 40-49 years with primary liver carcinoma and hepatitis B virus infection.

On this clonotype itself: The missing conserved phenylalanine or tryptophan at the end of this CDR3 makes a read error likely. The V and J genes are TRBV12-3 or TRBV12-4 and TRBJ2-1; a weak D match, TRBD2 (5 bases). This CDR3 is built from 15 residues. V lost 5 bases and J lost 10, with 21 bases in between. CDR3 in amino acids: CASSPTPLLVKEQFL. The CDR3 DNA sequence: TGTGCCAGCAGTCCTACCCCCCTACTAGTGAAAGAGCAGTTCCTC.

The chain joins TRBV5-5 to TRBJ2-1; 9 bases are a match to TRBD2. CDR3 length equals 14 residues. Germline CDR1 is SGHKS and CDR2 is YYEKEE (reference sequence). V lost 2 bases to trimming and J lost 7 bases; unmatched junction nucleotides: 4. The CDR3: CASSFLREGNEQFF. CDR3 DNA sequence: TGTGCCAGCAGCTTTTTGCGGGAGGGAAATGAGCAGTTCTTC.

In the case of this clonotype: A single base separates this from a much larger clone, so it may be a read error. The rearrangement links TRBV6-1 to TRBJ1-3; perhaps TRBD1 as D (5 bases). CDR1 is MNHNS and CDR2 is SASEGT in the germline V gene. The CDR3 runs 16 residues. CDR3 in DNA: TGTGCCAGCAGTCCGCAGGGAGGGAGCTCTGTAAACACCATATATTTT. Translation: CASSPQGGSSVNTIYF.

CDR3 coding DNA: TGCGCCAGCAGCTTGTTGTCTAGCGGGAGAGTCCGCGTCTACAATGAGCAGTTCTTC. Protein product: CASSLLSSGRVRVYNEQFF. The chain combines TRBV5-1 with TRBJ2-1, with 10 bases that match TRBD2. The CDR3 is 19 residues long. V trimming: 1 base; J trimming: 3 bases; junction bases outside the gene matches: 13. The germline CDR1 and CDR2 sequences are SGHRS and YFSETQ.

This clonotype has a count of ten or more. The chain joins TRBV6-1 to TRBJ1-1; maybe TRBD1 (6 bases). The ends were cut back, 6 bases at V and 5 bases at J, with 13 bases in the middle. Germline CDR1 MNHNS, CDR2 SASEGT. The CDR3 contains 13 residues. CDR3 sequence (DNA): TGTGCCAGCAGCATGGGGGCGCGAACTGAAGCTTTCTTT. Translation: CASSMGARTEAFF.

This clonotype was detected many times. V gene TRBV5-8 combines with J gene TRBJ2-5, with 11 bases that match TRBD2. Trimming removed 2 bases from V and 4 bases from J; junction bases left unmatched: 1. This CDR3 contains 14 residues. CDR1 and CDR2 (germline): SGHTS, YDEGEE. The CDR3 DNA follows: TGTGCCAGCAGCTTCGGGACTAGCGGAGAGACCCAGTACTTC. This gives the protein CASSFGTSGETQYF.

The chain employs TRBV30 and TRBJ1-2, with D maybe TRBD1 (5 bases). CDR3 length: 15 amino acids. Per the germline V gene, CDR1 is GTSNPN and CDR2 is SVGIG (reference sequence). The V end lost 2 bases, the J end lost 0 bases, and 13 bases lay between the germline ends. The CDR3 region is CAWSRWGSANYGYTF. As DNA, the CDR3 is TGTGCCTGGAGTCGATGGGGCTCCGCTAACTATGGCTACACCTTC.

The gene calls are TRBV11-2 and TRBJ2-1, with 10 nucleotides matching TRBD2. Germline-derived CDR1 and CDR2 are SGHAT and FQNNGV. The V gene end was trimmed by 5 bases and the J gene end by 7 bases; junction bases not matched to a gene: 11. CDR3 length equals 16 residues. CDR3 DNA sequence: TGTGCCAGCAGCGACCATCCTAGCGGGAGAAATAATGAGCAGTTCTTC. Its protein product is CASSDHPSGRNNEQFF.

The chain joins TRBV5-1 to TRBJ2-7; D call uncertain. CDR1 and CDR2 (germline): SGHRS, YFSETQ. CDR3 length: 16 amino acids. V was cut by 0 bases and J by 2 bases, with 15 bases left in between. The CDR3 region has the DNA TGCGCCAGCAGCTTGGGATCCGGCTGGGGAACCTACGAGCAGTACTTC. Translated, it gives CASSLGSGWGTYEQYF.

Points on this clonotype: This may be a read error, as it is one base from a much larger clone. The chain has TRBV4-2 and TRBJ2-7; TRBD2 matches 9 bases. V trimming: 0 bases; J trimming: 5 bases; junction bases outside the gene matches: 5. The CDR3 is made up of 15 amino acids. Germline assignment: CDR1 LGHNA and CDR2 YNFKEQ. CDR3 in DNA: TGTGCCAGCAGCCAAGATGGCGGGAGGGGCCACGAGCAGTACTTC. Translating gives CASSQDGGRGHEQYF.

Concerning this clonotype: With a much larger clone just one base away, this may be a read error. The chain is built from TRBV12-3 or TRBV12-4 and TRBJ2-2; D may be TRBD2 (6 bases). Between the trimmed V and J ends, which lost 4 bases and 2 bases, there was a span of 14 bases. The CDR3 runs to 16 residues. This chain's CDR3 is CASSSRVSGNTGELFF. The DNA of the CDR3 is TGTGCCAGCAGTTCAAGGGTTAGCGGCAACACCGGGGAGCTGTTTTTT.

There are a few counts of this clonotype. The chain has TRBV5-6 and TRBJ2-4, with D possibly being TRBD2 (7 bases). The V gene's germline CDR1 is SGHDT and CDR2 YYEEEE. Trimming stripped 3 bases from V and 6 bases from J, with 13 bases between. This CDR3 has 14 residues. The CDR3 nucleotides are TGTGCCAGCAGCTCGTTCGGGGGGCGAAACATTCAGTACTTC. Amino acids: CASSSFGGRNIQYF.

The table lists this clonotype with a few counts. The chain uses TRBV7-8 and TRBJ2-5; 10 bases are shared with TRBD1. J gave up 2 bases and V 4 bases, and 10 bases lay outside the gene matches. Germline loops: CDR1 SGHVS, CDR2 FQNEAQ. This CDR3 has 17 residues. CDR3 sequence: CASSWRQGARPQETQYF. DNA of the CDR3: TGTGCCAGCAGCTGGAGACAGGGGGCCCGTCCTCAAGAGACCCAGTACTTC.

Comments on this clonotype: An end of the junction does not agree with germline; a read error may underlie this. This chain uses TRBV5-4 with TRBJ1-6; D is uncertain. This CDR3 is built from 15 residues. Germline-derived CDR1 and CDR2 are SGHNT and YYREEE (reference sequence). The CDR3 nucleotides are TGTGCCAGCTCACTCACTCAGGTGGGGAATTCACTCCTCCACTTT. Translating gives CASSLTQVGNSLLHF.

This clonotype was seen only once. Just one base apart from a much larger clone, this may be a read error. The CDR3 bases are TGCAGCGTTGAGGGAGGGGGCGGCGAGCACTACTTC. Residues: CSVEGGGGEHYF. This rearrangement joins TRBV29-1 to TRBJ2-7; D tentatively fits TRBD1 or TRBD2 (7 bases each). Germline V CDR1 and CDR2: SQVTM, ANQGSEA. This CDR3 is built from 12 residues.

This clonotype was recorded many times. This chain joins TRBV12-3 or TRBV12-4 and TRBJ1-1; no clear D gene. The length of the CDR3 is 14 residues. V gave up 0 bases and J gave up 1 base, with 6 bases separating them. The CDR3 sequence: CASSLAYGNTEAFF. CDR3 sequence (DNA): TGTGCCAGCAGTTTAGCTTACGGGAACACTGAAGCTTTCTTT.

Note on this clonotype: The junction differs from germline at one of its ends, possibly a read error. The DNA of the CDR3 is TGCGCCGGCAGCCAAGACACCGGGGCAGGAAACACCATATATTTT. This codes for CAGSQDTGAGNTIYF. The rearrangement uses TRBV4-1 and TRBJ1-3, with D possibly being TRBD1 (5 bases). This CDR3 has 15 amino acids. The germline gives CDR1 MGHRA, CDR2 YSYEKL.

This clonotype was counted at least ten times. The chain is built from TRBV6-5 and TRBJ2-5; TRBD1 matches 7 bases. There are 13 residues in the CDR3. Looked up from germline, CDR1 is MNHEY and CDR2 is SVGAGI. Trimming at V came to 2 bases and at J to 4 bases, leaving 1 base not matched to a gene. The CDR3 DNA reads as TGTGCCAGCAGTTACCCAGGGGGAGAGACCCAGTACTTC. Translation gives CASSYPGGETQYF.

This clonotype was seen only a few times. The chain couples TRBV7-8 to TRBJ1-4; unclear D gene. Germline-derived CDR1 and CDR2 are SGHVS and FQNEAQ. The germline V and J ends were trimmed by 4 bases and 1 base, with 25 bases remaining between them. The CDR3 totals 20 residues. CDR3 coding DNA: TGTGCCAGCAGCTCAGACCGCGTAGGCTTAAAGCGGCAAACTAATGAAAAACTGTTTTTT. Translation: CASSSDRVGLKRQTNEKLFF.